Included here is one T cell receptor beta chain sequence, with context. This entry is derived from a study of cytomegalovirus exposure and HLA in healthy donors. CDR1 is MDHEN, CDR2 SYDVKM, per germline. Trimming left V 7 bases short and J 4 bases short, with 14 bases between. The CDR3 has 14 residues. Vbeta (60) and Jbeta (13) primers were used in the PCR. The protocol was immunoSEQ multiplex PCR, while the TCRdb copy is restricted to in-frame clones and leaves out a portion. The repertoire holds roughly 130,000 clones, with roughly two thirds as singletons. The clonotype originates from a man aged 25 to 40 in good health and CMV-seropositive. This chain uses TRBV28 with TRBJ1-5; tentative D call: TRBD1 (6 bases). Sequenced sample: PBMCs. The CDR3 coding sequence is TGTGCCAGCACCCTGGGACAACAAAATCAGCCCCAGCATTTT. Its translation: CASTLGQQNQPQHF.